This TCR beta chain originates from a study of blood T cell repertoires in COVID-19. Looking at the study overall: The United States, Italy and Spain were the sources of the acute and convalescent COVID-19 samples. PBMCs, B-cell-depleted T cells, or T cells were the source of the cDNA or gDNA that made up the material.

This CDR3 is built from 14 residues. CDR1 is SNHLY and CDR2 is FYNNEI in the germline V gene. The V gene lost 8 bases and the J gene lost 0 bases, with 11 bases spanning the gap. The method was immunoSEQ multiplex PCR; TCRdb's version includes in-frame clones alone and lacks a portion of them. The table lists about 220,000 clones, 80% to 85% of them singletons. The TCR was taken from an older woman with acute or convalescent COVID-19. Sequenced: peripheral blood. The V gene is TRBV2, the J gene TRBJ2-1, with TRBD1 as a possible D gene (6 bases). The CDR3 protein is CASRTGSSYNEQFF. The CDR3 DNA reads as TGTGCCAGCCGAACAGGGAGCTCCTACAATGAGCAGTTCTTC.